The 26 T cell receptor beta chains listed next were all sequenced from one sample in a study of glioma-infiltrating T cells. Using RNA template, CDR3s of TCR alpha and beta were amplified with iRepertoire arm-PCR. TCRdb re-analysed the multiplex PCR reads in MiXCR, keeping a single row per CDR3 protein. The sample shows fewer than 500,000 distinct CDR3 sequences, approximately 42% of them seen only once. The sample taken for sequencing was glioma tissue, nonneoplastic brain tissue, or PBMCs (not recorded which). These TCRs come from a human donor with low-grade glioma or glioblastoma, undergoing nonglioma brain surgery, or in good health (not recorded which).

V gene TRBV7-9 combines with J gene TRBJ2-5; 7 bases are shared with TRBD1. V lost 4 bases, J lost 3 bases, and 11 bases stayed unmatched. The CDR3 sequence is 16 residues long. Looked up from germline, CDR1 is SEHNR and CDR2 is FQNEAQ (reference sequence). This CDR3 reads CASSSIPSQGKETQYF. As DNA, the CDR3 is TGTGCCAGCAGCTCCATCCCTTCACAGGGGAAAGAGACCCAGTACTTC.

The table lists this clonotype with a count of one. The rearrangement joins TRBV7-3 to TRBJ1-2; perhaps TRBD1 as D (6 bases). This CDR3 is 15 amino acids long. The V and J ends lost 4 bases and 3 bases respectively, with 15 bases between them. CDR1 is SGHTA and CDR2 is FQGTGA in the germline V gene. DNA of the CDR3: TGTGCCAGCAGCTGGGGGCCACCTGAGGACTATGGCTACACCTTC. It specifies CASSWGPPEDYGYTF.

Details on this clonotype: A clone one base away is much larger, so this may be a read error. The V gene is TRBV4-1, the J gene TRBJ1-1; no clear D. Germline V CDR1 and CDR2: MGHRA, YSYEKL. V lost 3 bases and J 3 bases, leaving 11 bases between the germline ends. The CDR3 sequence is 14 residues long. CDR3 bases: TGCGCCAGCAGCCATGGAATCTGGTACACTGAAGCTTTCTTT. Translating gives CASSHGIWYTEAFF.

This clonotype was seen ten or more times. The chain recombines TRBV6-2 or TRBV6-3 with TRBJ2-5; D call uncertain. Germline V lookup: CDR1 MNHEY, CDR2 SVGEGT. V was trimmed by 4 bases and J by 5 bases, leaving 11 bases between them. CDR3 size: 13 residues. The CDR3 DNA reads TGTGCCAGCAGTTTTTTAGCAATTGAGACCCAGTACTTC. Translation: CASSFLAIETQYF.

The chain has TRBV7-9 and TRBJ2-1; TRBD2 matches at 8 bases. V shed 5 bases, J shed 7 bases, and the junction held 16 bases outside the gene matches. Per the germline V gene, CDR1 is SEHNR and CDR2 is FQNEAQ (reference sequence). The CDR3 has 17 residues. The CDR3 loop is CASSQFQLAVGPNEQFF. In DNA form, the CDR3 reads TGTGCCAGCAGCCAATTCCAACTAGCGGTAGGGCCAAATGAGCAGTTCTTC.

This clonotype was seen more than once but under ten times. The CDR3 DNA is TGTGCCAGCTCAAAAGGGTTTTGGGGGGTGAAGGACACCGGGGAGCTGTTTTTT. It is translated as CASSKGFWGVKDTGELFF. The chain has TRBV28 and TRBJ2-2; weak D call: TRBD2 (6 bases). Trimming took off 8 bases at V and 3 bases at J, with 25 bases between the two ends. Germline V gene data show CDR1 as MDHEN and CDR2 as SYDVKM. The CDR3 runs to 18 residues.

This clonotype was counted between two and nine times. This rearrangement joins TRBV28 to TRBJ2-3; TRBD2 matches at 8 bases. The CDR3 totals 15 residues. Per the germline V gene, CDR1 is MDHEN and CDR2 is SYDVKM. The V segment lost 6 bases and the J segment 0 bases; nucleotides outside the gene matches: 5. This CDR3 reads CASSSSGASTDTQYF. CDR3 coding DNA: TGTGCCAGCAGCAGTAGCGGGGCTAGCACAGATACGCAGTATTTT.

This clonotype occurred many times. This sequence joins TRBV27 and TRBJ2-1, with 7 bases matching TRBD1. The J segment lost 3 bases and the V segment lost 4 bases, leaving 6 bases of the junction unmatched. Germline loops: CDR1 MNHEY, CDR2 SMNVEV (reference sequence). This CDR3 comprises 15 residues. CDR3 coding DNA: TGTGCCAGCAGTTCTTACAGGGGACACTACAATGAGCAGTTCTTC. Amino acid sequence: CASSSYRGHYNEQFF.

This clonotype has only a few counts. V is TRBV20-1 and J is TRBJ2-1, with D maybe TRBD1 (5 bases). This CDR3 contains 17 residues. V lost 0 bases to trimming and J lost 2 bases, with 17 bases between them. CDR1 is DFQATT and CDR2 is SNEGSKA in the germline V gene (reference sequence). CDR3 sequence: CSARDKSFGAPYNEQFF. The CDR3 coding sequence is TGCAGTGCTAGAGATAAATCCTTTGGGGCTCCCTACAATGAGCAGTTCTTC.

This CDR3 reads CASSQKSGTFGYTDTQYF. The CDR3 DNA reads as TGCGCCAGCAGCCAAAAGAGCGGGACGTTTGGATACACAGATACGCAGTATTTT. The chain links TRBV4-3 to TRBJ2-3, with TRBD2 identical over 7 bases. Germline values: CDR1 LGHNA, CDR2 YSLEER. This CDR3 has 18 amino acids. The ends lost 2 bases at V and 2 bases at J; junction bases unmatched: 13.

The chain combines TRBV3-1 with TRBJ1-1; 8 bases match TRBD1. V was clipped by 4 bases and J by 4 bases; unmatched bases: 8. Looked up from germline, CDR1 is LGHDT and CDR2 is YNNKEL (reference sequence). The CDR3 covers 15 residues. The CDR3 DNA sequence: TGTGCCAGCAGCCCTTACCGAACAGGGGGCACTGAAGCTTTCTTT. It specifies CASSPYRTGGTEAFF. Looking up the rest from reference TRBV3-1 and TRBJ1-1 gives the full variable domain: DTAVSQTPKYLVTQMGNDKSIKCEQNLGHDTMYWYKQDSKKFLKIMFSYNNKELIINETVPNRFSPKSPDKAHLNLHINSLELGDSAVYFCASSPYRTGGTEAFFGQGTRLTVV.

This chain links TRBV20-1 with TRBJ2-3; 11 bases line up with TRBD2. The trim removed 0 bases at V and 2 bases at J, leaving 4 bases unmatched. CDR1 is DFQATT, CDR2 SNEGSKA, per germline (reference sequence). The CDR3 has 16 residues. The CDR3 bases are TGCAGTGCTAGAGAACGGACTAGCGGGTTCACAGATACGCAGTATTTT. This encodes CSARERTSGFTDTQYF.

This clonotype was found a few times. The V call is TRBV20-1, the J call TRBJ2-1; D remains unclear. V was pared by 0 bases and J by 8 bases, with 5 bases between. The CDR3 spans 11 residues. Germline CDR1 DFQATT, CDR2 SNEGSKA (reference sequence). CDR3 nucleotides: TGCAGTGCTAGAGATTGGGATGAGCAGTTCTTC. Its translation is CSARDWDEQFF.

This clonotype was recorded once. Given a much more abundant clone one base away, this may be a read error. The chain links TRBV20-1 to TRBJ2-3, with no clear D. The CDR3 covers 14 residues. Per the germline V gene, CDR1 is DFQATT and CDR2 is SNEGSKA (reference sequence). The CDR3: CGARDEGLTDTQYF. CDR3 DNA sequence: TGCGGTGCTCGCGACGAAGGGCTCACAGATACGCAGTATTTT.

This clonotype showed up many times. The CDR3 sequence: CASKGLAGVLQETQYF. The CDR3 DNA follows: TGTGCCAGCAAGGGACTAGCGGGAGTACTCCAAGAGACCCAGTACTTC. The chain uses TRBV27 and TRBJ2-5, with TRBD2 matching 14 bases. J gave up 1 base and V 7 bases, and 5 bases lay outside the gene matches. The length of the CDR3 is 16 residues. CDR1 and CDR2 (germline): MNHEY, SMNVEV (reference sequence).

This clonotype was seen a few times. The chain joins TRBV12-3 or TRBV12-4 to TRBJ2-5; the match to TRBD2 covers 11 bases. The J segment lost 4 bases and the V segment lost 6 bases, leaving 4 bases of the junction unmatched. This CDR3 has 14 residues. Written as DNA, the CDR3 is TGTGCCAGCAGCGGACTAGCGGGTATAGAGACCCAGTACTTC. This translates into CASSGLAGIETQYF.

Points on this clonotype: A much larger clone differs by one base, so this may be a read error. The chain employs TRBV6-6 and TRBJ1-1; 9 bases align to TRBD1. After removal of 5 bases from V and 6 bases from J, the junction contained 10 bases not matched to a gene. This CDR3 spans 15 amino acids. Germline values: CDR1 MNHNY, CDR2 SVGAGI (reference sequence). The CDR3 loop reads CASSTYRGRVAEAFF. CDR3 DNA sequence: TGTGCCAGCAGTACCTACAGGGGGCGCGTGGCTGAAGCTTTCTTT.

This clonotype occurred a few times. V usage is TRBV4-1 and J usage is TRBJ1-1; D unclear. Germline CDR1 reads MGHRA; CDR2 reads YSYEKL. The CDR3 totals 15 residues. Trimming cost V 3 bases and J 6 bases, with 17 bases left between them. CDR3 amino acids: CASSQATVLSAEAFF. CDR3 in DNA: TGCGCCAGCAGCCAGGCTACGGTACTATCCGCTGAAGCTTTCTTT.

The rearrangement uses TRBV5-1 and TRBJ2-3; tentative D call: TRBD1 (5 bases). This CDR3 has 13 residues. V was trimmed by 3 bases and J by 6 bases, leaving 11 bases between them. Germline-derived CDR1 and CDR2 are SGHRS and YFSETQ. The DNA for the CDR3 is TGCGCCAGCAGCTCGGTCCCAGGGGATACGCAGTATTTT. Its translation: CASSSVPGDTQYF.

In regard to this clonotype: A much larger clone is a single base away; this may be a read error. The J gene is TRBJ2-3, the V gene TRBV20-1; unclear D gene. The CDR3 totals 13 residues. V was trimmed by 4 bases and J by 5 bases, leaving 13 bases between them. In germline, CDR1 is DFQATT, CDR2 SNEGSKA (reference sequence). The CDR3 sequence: CSANGPQLDTQYF. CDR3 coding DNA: TGCAGTGCTAACGGACCACAACTAGATACGCAGTATTTT.

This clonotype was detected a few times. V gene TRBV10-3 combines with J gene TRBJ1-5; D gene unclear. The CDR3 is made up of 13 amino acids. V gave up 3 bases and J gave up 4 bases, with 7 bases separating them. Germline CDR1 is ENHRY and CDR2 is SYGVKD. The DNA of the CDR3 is TGTGCCATCAGTGATGGGCGAAATCAGCCCCAGCATTTT. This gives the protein CAISDGRNQPQHF.

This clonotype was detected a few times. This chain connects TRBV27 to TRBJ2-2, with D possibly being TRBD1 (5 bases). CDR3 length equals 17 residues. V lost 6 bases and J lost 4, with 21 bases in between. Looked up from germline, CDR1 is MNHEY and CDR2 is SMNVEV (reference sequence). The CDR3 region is CASRSIQGILTTGELFF. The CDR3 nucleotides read TGTGCCAGCAGATCGATCCAGGGAATCCTCACCACCGGGGAGCTGTTTTTT.

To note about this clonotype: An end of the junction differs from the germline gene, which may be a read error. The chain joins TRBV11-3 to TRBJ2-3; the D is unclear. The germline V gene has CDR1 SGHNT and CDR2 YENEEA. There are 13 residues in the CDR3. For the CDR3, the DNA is TGTGCCAGCAGCTTAGGTAGGGCAGATACGAAGTATTTT. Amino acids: CASSLGRADTKYF.

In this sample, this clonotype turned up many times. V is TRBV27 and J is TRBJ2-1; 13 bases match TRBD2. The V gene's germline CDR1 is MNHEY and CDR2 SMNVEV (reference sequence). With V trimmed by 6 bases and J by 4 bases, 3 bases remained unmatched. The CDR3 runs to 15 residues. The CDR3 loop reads CASRPGLAGYNEQFF. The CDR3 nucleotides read TGTGCCAGCAGGCCGGGACTAGCGGGATACAATGAGCAGTTCTTC.

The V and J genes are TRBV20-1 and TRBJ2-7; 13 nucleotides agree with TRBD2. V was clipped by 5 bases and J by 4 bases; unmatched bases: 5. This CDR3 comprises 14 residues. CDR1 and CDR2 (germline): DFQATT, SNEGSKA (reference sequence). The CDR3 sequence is CSALRTSGSYEQYF. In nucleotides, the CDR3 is TGCAGTGCTCTCAGGACTAGCGGGAGTTACGAGCAGTACTTC.

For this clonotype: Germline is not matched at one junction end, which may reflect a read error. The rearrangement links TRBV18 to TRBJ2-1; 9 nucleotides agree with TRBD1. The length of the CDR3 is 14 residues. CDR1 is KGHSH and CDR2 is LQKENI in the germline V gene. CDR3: CASSPQGANSEQFF. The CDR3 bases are TGTGCCAGCTCTCCACAGGGGGCTAACTCCGAGCAGTTCTTC.